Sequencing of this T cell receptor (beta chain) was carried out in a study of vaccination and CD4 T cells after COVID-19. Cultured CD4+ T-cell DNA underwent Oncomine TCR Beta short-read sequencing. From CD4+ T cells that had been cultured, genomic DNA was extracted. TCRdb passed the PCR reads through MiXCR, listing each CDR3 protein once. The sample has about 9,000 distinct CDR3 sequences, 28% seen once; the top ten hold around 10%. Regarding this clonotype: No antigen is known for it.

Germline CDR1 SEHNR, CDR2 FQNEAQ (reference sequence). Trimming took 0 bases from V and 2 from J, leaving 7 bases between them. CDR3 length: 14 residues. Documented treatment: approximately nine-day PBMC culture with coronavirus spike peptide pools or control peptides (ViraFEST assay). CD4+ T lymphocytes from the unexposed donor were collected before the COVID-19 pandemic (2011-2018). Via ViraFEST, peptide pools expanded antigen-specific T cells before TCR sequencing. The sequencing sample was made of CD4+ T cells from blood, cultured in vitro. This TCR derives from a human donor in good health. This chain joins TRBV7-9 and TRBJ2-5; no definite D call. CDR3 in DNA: TGTGCCAGCAGCTTAGCGGCTAGTCAAGAGACCCAGTACTTC. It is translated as CASSLAASQETQYF.